The rows below give T cell receptor beta chains drawn from one sample of a study of cytotoxic CD8 clonotypes in ibrutinib-treated CLL. Clones were sequenced by immunoSEQ multiplex PCR, and TCRdb holds only the in-frame ones, with some missing. The repertoire holds hundreds of thousands of clones, under 75% seen once, with approximately 15% in the top ten. Sequenced here: PBMCs, sampled after 24 months of ibrutinib treatment. These receptors all come from a human donor with chronic lymphocytic leukemia. The CDR3 runs from the conserved cysteine through the conserved F or W. A D gene is named only where the DNA matches it firmly. Some rows mark clone size as missing; the rest say once, few, many or name a class of expanded clone.

CDR3nt: TGTGCCAGCAGTCGGACTGGGGCCAACGTCCTGACTTTC
CDR3aa: CASSRTGANVLTF
abundance: NA
v_gene: TRBV6-5
d_gene: NA
len: 13
j_gene: TRBJ2-6

CDR3nt: TGTGCCAGCAGCGACAACACTGAGGCCCAGTACTTC
CDR3aa: CASSDNTEAQYF
abundance: NA
v_gene: TRBV14
d_gene: NA
len: 12
j_gene: TRBJ2-5

CDR3nt: TGCGCCAGCAGCTTAGAAGGGCGGGCGATATACAATGAGCAGTTCTTC
CDR3aa: CASSLEGRAIYNEQFF
abundance: NA
v_gene: TRBV5-1
d_gene: NA
len: 16
j_gene: TRBJ2-1

CDR3nt: TGTGCCTGGAGTGTACGAGCTCGGGGCGAGAGGAGCTATGGCTACACCTTC
CDR3aa: CAWSVRARGERSYGYTF
abundance: NA
v_gene: TRBV30
d_gene: NA
len: 17
j_gene: TRBJ1-2

CDR3nt: TGCAGCGTCCTTGGGAGTGAGGGGCCCTACGAGCAGTACTTC
CDR3aa: CSVLGSEGPYEQYF
abundance: NA
v_gene: TRBV29-1
d_gene: NA
len: 14
j_gene: TRBJ2-7

CDR3nt: TGCGCCAGCAGCCTAACAGCTGGGGAGACCCAGTACTTC
CDR3aa: CASSLTAGETQYF
abundance: few
v_gene: TRBV4-1
d_gene: NA
len: 13
j_gene: TRBJ2-5

CDR3nt: TGTGCCAGCACCATCGGAGCGGAGACCTACAATGAGCAGTTCTTC
CDR3aa: CASTIGAETYNEQFF
abundance: NA
v_gene: TRBV9
d_gene: NA
len: 15
j_gene: TRBJ2-1

CDR3nt: TGTGCCAGCAGTTACACGCGGGCTCCGGGCACTGAAGCTTTCTTT
CDR3aa: CASSYTRAPGTEAFF
abundance: NA
v_gene: TRBV6-5
d_gene: NA
len: 15
j_gene: TRBJ1-1

CDR3nt: TGTGCCTGGAGCGCCGGGACCCATAGCAATCAGCCCCAGCATTTT
CDR3aa: CAWSAGTHSNQPQHF
abundance: few
v_gene: TRBV30
d_gene: NA
len: 15
j_gene: TRBJ1-5

CDR3nt: TGTGCCAGCAGTTTGGCGGGCGGGAGGTACAATGAGCAGTTCTTC
CDR3aa: CASSLAGGRYNEQFF
abundance: NA
v_gene: TRBV27
d_gene: TRBD2
len: 15
j_gene: TRBJ2-1

CDR3nt: TGTGCCAGCAGCTCAGGAAACCCGGGGGGGCTGTTTTTT
CDR3aa: CASSSGNPGGLFF
abundance: NA
v_gene: TRBV13
d_gene: TRBD2
len: 13
j_gene: TRBJ2-2

CDR3nt: TGTGCCAGCTCACCTGGTGACGGGAGGAACACTGAAGCTTTCTTT
CDR3aa: CASSPGDGRNTEAFF
abundance: NA
v_gene: TRBV18
d_gene: NA
len: 15
j_gene: TRBJ1-1

CDR3nt: TGCGCCAGCAGCCCCCGGGGGGAGAGCTCTGGGGCCAACGTCCTGACTTTC
CDR3aa: CASSPRGESSGANVLTF
abundance: NA
v_gene: TRBV5-1
d_gene: TRBD2
len: 17
j_gene: TRBJ2-6

CDR3nt: TGTGCCGCTGAGGGACCTGGCTACACCTTC
CDR3aa: CAAEGPGYTF
abundance: NA
v_gene: TRBV7-9
d_gene: NA
len: 10
j_gene: TRBJ1-2

CDR3nt: TGTGCCGCAAGGCGAGCCCCCAGCACAGATACGCAGTATTTT
CDR3aa: CAARRAPSTDTQYF
abundance: NA
v_gene: TRBV27
d_gene: NA
len: 14
j_gene: TRBJ2-3